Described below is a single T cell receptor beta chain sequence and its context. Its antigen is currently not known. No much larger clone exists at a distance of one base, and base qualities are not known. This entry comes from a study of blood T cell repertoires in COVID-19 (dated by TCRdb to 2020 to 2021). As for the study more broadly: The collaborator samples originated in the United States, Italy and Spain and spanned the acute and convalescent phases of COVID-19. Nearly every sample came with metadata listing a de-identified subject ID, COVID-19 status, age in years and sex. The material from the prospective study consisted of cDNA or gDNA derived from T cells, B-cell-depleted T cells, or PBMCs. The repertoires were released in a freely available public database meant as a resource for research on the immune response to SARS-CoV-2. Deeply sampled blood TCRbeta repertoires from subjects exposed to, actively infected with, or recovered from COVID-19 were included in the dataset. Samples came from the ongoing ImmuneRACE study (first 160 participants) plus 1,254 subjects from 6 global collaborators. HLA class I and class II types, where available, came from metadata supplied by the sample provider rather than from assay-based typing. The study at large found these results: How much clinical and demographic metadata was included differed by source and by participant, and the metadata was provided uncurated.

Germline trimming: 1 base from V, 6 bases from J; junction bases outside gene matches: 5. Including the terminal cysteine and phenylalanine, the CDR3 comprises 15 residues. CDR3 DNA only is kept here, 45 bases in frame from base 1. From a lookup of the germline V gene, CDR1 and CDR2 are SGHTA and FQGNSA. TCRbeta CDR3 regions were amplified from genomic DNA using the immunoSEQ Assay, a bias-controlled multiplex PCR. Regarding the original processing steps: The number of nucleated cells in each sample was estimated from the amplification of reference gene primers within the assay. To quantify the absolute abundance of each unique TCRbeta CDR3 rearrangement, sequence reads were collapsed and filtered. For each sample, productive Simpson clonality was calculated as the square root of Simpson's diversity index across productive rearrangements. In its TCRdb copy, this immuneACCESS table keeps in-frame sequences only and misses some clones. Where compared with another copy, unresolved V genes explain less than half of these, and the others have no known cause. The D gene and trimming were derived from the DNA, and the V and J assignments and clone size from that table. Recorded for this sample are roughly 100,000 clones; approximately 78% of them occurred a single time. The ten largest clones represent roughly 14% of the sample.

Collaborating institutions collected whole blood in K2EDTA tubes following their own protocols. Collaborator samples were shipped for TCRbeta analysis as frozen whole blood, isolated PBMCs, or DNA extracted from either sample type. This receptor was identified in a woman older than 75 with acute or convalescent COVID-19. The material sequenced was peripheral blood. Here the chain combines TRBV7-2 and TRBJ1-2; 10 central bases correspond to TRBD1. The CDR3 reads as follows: CASSLGGGTGDGYTF. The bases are TGTGCCAGCAGCTTAGGAGGAGGGACAGGGGATGGCTACACCTTC.